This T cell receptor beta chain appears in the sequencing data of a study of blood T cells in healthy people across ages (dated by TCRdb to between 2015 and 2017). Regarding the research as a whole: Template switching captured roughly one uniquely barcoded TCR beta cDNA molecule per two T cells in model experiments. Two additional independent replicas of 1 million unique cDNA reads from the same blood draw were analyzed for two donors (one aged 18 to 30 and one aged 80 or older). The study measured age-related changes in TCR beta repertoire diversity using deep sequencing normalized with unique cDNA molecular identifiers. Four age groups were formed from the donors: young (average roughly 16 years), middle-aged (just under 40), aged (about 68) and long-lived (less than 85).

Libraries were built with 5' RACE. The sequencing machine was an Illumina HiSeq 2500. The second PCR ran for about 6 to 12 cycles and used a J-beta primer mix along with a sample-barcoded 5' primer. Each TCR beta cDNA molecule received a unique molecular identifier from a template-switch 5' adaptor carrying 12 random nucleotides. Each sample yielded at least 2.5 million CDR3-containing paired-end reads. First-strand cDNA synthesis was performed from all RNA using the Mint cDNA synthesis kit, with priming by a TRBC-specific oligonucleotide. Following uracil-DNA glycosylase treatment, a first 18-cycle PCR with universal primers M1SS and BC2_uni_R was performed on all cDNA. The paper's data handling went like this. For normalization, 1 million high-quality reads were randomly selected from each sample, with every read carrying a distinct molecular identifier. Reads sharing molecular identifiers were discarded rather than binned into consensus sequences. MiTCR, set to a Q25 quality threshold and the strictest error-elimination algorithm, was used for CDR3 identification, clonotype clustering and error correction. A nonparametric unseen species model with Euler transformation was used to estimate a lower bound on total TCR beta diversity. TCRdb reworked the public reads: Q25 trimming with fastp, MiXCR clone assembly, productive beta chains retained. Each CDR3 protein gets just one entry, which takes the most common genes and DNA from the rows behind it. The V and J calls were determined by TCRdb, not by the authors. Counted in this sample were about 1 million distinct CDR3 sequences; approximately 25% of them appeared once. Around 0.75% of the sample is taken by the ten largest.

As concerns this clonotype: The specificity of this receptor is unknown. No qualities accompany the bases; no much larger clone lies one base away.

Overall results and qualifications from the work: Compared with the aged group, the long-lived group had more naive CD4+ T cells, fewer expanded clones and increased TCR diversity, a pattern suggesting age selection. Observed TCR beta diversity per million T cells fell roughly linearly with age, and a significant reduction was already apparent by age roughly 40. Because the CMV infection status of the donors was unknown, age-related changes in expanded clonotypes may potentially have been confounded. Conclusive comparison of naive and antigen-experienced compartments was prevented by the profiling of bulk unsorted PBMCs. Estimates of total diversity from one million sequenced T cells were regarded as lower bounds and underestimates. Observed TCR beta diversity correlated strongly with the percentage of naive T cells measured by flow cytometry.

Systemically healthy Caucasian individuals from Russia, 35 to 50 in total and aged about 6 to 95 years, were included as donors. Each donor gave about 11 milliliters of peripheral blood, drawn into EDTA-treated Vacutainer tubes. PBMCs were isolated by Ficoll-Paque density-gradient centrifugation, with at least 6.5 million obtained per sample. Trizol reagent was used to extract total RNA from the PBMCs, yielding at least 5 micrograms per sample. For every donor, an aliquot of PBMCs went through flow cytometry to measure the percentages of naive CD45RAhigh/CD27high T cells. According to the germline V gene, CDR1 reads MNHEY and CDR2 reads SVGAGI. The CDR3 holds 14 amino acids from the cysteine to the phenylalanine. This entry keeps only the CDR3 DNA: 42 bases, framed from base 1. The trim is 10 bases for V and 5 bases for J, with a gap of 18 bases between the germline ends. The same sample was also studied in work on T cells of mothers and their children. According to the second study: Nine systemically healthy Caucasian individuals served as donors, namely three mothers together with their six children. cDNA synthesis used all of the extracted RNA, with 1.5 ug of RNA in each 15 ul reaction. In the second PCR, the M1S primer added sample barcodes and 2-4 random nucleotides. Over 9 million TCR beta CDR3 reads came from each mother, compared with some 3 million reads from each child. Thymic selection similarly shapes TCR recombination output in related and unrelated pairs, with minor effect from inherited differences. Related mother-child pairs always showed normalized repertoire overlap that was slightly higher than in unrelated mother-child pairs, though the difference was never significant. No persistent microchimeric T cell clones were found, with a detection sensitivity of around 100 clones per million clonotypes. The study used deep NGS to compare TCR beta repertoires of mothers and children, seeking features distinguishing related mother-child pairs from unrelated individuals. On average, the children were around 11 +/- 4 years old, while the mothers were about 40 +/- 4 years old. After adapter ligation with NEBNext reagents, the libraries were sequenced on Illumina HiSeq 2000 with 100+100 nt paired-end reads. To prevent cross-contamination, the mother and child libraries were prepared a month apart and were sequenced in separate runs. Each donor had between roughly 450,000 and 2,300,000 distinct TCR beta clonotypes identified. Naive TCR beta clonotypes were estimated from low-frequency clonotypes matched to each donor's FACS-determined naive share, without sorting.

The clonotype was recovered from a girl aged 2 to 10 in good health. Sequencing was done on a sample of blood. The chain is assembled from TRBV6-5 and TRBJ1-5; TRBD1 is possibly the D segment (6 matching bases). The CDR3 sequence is CATSPKQGDQPQHF. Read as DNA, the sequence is TGTGCCACCTCTCCCAAACAGGGAGATCAGCCCCAGCATTTT.